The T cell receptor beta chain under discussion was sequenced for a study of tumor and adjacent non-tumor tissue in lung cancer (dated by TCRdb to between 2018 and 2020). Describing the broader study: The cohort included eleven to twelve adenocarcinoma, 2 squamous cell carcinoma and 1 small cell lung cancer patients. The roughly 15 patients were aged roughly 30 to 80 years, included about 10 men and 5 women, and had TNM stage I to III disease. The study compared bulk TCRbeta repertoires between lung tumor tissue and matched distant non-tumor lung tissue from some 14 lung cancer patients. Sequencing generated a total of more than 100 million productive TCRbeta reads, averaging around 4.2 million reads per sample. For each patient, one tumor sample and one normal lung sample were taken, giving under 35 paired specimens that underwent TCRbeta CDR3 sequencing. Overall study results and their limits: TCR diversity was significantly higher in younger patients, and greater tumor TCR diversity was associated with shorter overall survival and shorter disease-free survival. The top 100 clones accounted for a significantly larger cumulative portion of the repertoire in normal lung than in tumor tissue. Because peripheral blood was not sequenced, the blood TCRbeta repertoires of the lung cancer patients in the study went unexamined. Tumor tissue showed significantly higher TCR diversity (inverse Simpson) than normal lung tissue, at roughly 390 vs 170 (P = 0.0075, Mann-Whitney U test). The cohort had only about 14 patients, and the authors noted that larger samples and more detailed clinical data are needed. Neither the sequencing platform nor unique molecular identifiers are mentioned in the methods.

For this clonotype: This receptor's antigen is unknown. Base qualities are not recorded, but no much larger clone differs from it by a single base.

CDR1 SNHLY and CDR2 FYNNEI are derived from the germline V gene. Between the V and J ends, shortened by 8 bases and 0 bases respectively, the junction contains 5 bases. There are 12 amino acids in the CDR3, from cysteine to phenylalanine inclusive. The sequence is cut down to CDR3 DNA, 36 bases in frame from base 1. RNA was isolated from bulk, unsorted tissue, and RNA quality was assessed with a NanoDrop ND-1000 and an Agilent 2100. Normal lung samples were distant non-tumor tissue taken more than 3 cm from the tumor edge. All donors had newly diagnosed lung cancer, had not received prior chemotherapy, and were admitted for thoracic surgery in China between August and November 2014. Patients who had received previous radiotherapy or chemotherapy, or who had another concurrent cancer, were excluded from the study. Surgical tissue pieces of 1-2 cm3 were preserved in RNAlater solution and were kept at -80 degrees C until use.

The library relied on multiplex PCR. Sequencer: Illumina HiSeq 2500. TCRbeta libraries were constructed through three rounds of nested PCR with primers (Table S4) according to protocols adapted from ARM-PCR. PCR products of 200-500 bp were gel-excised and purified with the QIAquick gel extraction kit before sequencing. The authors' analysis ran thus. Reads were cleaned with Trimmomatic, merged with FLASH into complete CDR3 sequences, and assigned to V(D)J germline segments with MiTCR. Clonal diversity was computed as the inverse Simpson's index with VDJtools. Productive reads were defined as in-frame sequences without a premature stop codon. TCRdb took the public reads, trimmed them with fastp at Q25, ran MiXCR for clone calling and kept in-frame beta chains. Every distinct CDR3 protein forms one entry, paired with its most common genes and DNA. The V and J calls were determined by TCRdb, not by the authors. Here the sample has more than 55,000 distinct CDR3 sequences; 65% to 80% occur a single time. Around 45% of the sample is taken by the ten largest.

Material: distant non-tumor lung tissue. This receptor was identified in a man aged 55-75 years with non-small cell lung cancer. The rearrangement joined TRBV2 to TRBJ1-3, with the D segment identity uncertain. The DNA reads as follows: TGTGCCAGCGCTTACTCTGGAAACACCATATATTTT. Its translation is CASAYSGNTIYF.